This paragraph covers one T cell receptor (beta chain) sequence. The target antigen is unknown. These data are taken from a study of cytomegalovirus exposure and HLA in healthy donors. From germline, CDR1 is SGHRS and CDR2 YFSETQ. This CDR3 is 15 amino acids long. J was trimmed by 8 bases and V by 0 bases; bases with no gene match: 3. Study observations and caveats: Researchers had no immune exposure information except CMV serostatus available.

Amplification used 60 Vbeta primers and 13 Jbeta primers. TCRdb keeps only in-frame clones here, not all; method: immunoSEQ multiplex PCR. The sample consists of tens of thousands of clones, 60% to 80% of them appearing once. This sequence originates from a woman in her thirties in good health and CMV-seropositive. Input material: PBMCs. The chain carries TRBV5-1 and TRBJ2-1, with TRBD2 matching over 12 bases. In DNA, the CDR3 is TGCGCCAGCAGCTTGGCGGCTAGCGGGAGGGATGAGCAGTTCTTC. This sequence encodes CASSLAASGRDEQFF. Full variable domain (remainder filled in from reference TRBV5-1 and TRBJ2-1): KAGVTQTPRYLIKTRGQQVTLSCSPISGHRSVSWYQQTPGQGLQFLFEYFSETQRNKGNFPGRFSGRQFSNSRSEMNVSTLELGDSALYLCASSLAASGRDEQFFGPGTRLTVL.